These 26 T cell receptor beta chains originate from one sample sequenced in a study of blood T cell repertoires in COVID-19 (dated by TCRdb to the early 2020s). The library was made by the immunoSEQ multiplex PCR assay. In its TCRdb copy, this immuneACCESS table keeps in-frame sequences only and misses some clones. Where compared with another copy, unresolved V genes explain less than half of these, and the others have no known cause. The sample table records 1,500 to 2,000 clones; around 69% of these occur just once. The leading ten clones occupy around 30% of the sample. The sample was peripheral blood. These TCRs come from a man between 70 and 80 years old with active COVID-19.

The chain couples TRBV19 to TRBJ1-1; D not certain. The CDR3 consists of 13 residues. Trimming stripped 7 bases from V and 1 base from J, with 10 bases between. From germline, CDR1 is LNHDA and CDR2 SQIVND (reference sequence). The CDR3 is CASMRERNTEAFF. As DNA, the CDR3 is TGTGCCAGTATGAGGGAGAGGAACACTGAAGCTTTCTTT. Looking up the rest from reference TRBV19 and TRBJ1-1 gives the full variable domain: DGGITQSPKYLFRKEGQNVTLSCEQNLNHDAMYWYRQDPGQGLRLIYYSQIVNDFQKGDIAEGYSVSREKKESFPLTVTSAQKNPTAFYLCASMRERNTEAFFGQGTRLTVV.

This clone was seen once. The chain employs TRBV7-9 and TRBJ2-1; 10 nucleotides align to TRBD2. Germline assignment: CDR1 SEHNR and CDR2 FQNEAQ (reference sequence). The CDR3 contains 15 residues. V shed 5 bases, J shed 4 bases, and the junction held 5 bases outside the gene matches. The CDR3 nucleotides are TGTGCCAGCAGCCTCAGCGGGGGGGCATACAATGAGCAGTTCTTC. This gives the protein CASSLSGGAYNEQFF.

In this sample, this clone turned up once. The chain combines TRBV2 with TRBJ1-1; D perhaps matches TRBD1 (5 bases). The V gene's germline CDR1 is SNHLY and CDR2 FYNNEI. The CDR3 loop spans 13 amino acids. Trimming took off 6 bases at V and 2 bases at J, with 10 bases between the two ends. The CDR3 reads CASSPGPNTEAFF. For the CDR3, the DNA is TGTGCCAGCAGCCCAGGGCCCAACACTGAAGCTTTCTTT.

The J gene is TRBJ2-7, the V gene TRBV11-2; 8 nucleotides agree with TRBD1. The germline gives CDR1 SGHAT, CDR2 FQNNGV. The CDR3 has 14 amino acids. The trim removed 5 bases at V and 6 bases at J, leaving 9 bases unmatched. This chain's CDR3 is CASSPSTGVAEQYF. CDR3 bases: TGTGCCAGCAGCCCCTCGACAGGGGTGGCCGAGCAGTACTTC. Full variable domain (rest looked up from reference TRBV11-2 and TRBJ2-7): EAGVAQSPRYKIIEKRQSVAFWCNPISGHATLYWYQQILGQGPKLLIQFQNNGVVDDSQLPKDRFSAERLKGVDSTLKIQPAKLEDSAVYLCASSPSTGVAEQYFGPGTRLTVT.

The genes are TRBV7-9 and TRBJ2-7, with a possible D match to TRBD1 (5 bases). The CDR3 covers 15 residues. From germline, CDR1 is SEHNR and CDR2 FQNEAQ (reference sequence). Trimming left V 5 bases short and J 0 bases short, with 14 bases between. CDR3 amino acids: CASSPTRARSYEQYF. The CDR3 DNA reads as TGTGCCAGCAGCCCCACCAGGGCCCGCTCCTACGAGCAGTACTTC.

The V and J genes are TRBV7-9 and TRBJ1-4; no reliable D call. Germline CDR1 is SEHNR and CDR2 is FQNEAQ (reference sequence). The CDR3 contains 14 residues. Trimming left V 2 bases short and J 2 bases short, with 6 bases between. The DNA of the CDR3 is TGTGCCAGCAGCTTAAGCCTTACTAATGAAAAACTGTTTTTT. The encoded protein is CASSLSLTNEKLFF.

The CDR3 DNA follows: TGCGCCAGCAGCCCTCCGACAGGGGAAGGGGACACTGAAGCTTTCTTT. Protein: CASSPPTGEGDTEAFF. The gene calls are TRBV4-1 and TRBJ1-1, with TRBD1 matching over 8 bases. V lost 4 bases, J lost 3 bases, and 10 bases stayed unmatched. This CDR3 region has 16 residues. The germline gives CDR1 MGHRA, CDR2 YSYEKL.

This clone appeared once. The gene calls are TRBV6-2 or TRBV6-3 and TRBJ1-1, with TRBD1 as a possible D gene (5 bases). The CDR3 runs to 16 residues. Germline V CDR1 and CDR2: MNHEY, SVGEGT. V shed 5 bases and J shed 3 bases, with 19 bases lying between them. CDR3 region: CASSRARGVGDTEAFF. CDR3 DNA sequence: TGTGCCAGCAGTCGGGCGCGGGGGGTCGGGGACACTGAAGCTTTCTTT.

For the CDR3, the DNA is TGTGCCACCAGTGATTTCCGACCTACTAGTCTTCAGTTCTTC. This translates into CATSDFRPTSLQFF. V and J are TRBV24-1 and TRBJ2-1, with a possible D match to TRBD2 (5 bases). The CDR3 is made up of 14 amino acids. The germline V gene has CDR1 KGHDR and CDR2 SFDVKD. The V end was cut by 1 base, the J end by 13 bases, with 16 bases between.

The V and J genes are TRBV10-3 and TRBJ1-6; D is possibly TRBD1 (6 bases). Per the germline V gene, CDR1 is ENHRY and CDR2 is SYGVKD. Trimming removed 5 bases at V and 0 bases at J, with 17 bases between. The CDR3 loop spans 18 amino acids. CDR3 sequence (DNA): TGTGCCATCAGTCTGGGACACCAATCAAGCTCCTATAATTCACCCCTCCACTTT. Translated: CAISLGHQSSSYNSPLHF.

In this sample, this clone is large. The rearrangement joins TRBV24-1 to TRBJ1-2; 10 bases match TRBD1. The CDR3 is 13 residues long. Germline assignment: CDR1 KGHDR and CDR2 SFDVKD. V gave up 8 bases and J gave up 3 bases; unmatched junction bases: 2. This chain's CDR3 is CATKGQGYYGYTF. CDR3 in DNA: TGTGCCACCAAGGGACAGGGGTACTATGGCTACACCTTC.

This clone was observed a handful of times. The V and J genes are TRBV3-1 (or the pseudogene TRBV3-2) and TRBJ1-1, with 8 bases lining up with TRBD1. CDR3 size: 15 residues. The ends lost 3 bases at V and 4 bases at J; junction bases unmatched: 7. Germline CDR1 LGHDT, CDR2 YNNKEL (reference sequence). The CDR3 DNA sequence: TGTGCCAGCAGCCACCTCGCAGGGGGCCGCACTGAAGCTTTCTTT. Its translation: CASSHLAGGRTEAFF.

This chain links TRBV5-4 with TRBJ2-7; 10 bases are a match to TRBD2. Germline trimming cut 4 bases from V and 3 bases from J; bases unmatched to any gene: 4. This CDR3 region has 14 residues. The germline V gene has CDR1 SGHNT and CDR2 YYREEE (reference sequence). The CDR3 DNA follows: TGTGCCAGCAGCGGAACTAGCGGGGACTACGAGCAGTACTTC. Translation gives CASSGTSGDYEQYF.

This rearrangement joins TRBV30 to TRBJ1-1; D remains ambiguous. The CDR3 is made up of 11 amino acids. The germline V gene has CDR1 GTSNPN and CDR2 SVGIG (reference sequence). V gave up 5 bases and J gave up 0 bases, with 4 bases separating them. This CDR3 is CAWLLNTEAFF. CDR3 in DNA: TGTGCCTGGCTATTGAACACTGAAGCTTTCTTT.

This clone was detected only a few times. This rearrangement joins TRBV3-1 (or the pseudogene TRBV3-2) to TRBJ1-1, with a weak D call TRBD1 (5 bases). V lost 4 bases, J lost 7 bases, and 13 bases lay in between. The CDR3 length is 13 residues. Germline CDR1 is LGHDT and CDR2 is YNNKEL (reference sequence). For the CDR3, the DNA is TGTGCCAGCAGCCCAGGGTGGATTGGTGAAGCTTTCTTT. Its translation: CASSPGWIGEAFF.

The CDR3 bases are TGTGCCAGCAGTTATCGTCGCGGGTCTAGGCAAGATACGCAGTATTTT. It yields the protein CASSYRRGSRQDTQYF. This chain connects TRBV6-6 to TRBJ2-3, with a weak D call TRBD2 (5 bases). V was clipped by 3 bases and J by 5 bases, with 18 bases between them. The CDR3 runs 16 residues. The germline V gene has CDR1 MNHNY and CDR2 SVGAGI (reference sequence).

J is TRBJ1-1 and V is TRBV5-1; 12 positions agree with TRBD1. The CDR3 has 16 amino acids. J was trimmed by 0 bases and V by 1 base; bases with no gene match: 1. Germline CDR1 SGHRS, CDR2 YFSETQ. This CDR3 reads CASSLRDRGLNTEAFF. CDR3 nucleotide sequence: TGCGCCAGCAGCTTGCGGGACAGGGGGCTGAACACTGAAGCTTTCTTT. The whole variable domain, filled in from reference TRBV5-1 and TRBJ1-1, reads KAGVTQTPRYLIKTRGQQVTLSCSPISGHRSVSWYQQTPGQGLQFLFEYFSETQRNKGNFPGRFSGRQFSNSRSEMNVSTLELGDSALYLCASSLRDRGLNTEAFFGQGTRLTVV.

In this sample, this clone turned up a few times. This chain connects TRBV5-4 to TRBJ1-4, with unresolved D. Germline CDR1 and CDR2: SGHNT and YYREEE (reference sequence). Trimming stripped 0 bases from V and 7 bases from J, with 7 bases between. The CDR3 is made up of 13 amino acids. The CDR3 protein is CASSLGQVEKLFF. DNA of the CDR3: TGTGCCAGCAGCTTGGGGCAAGTTGAAAAACTGTTTTTT.

The genes are TRBV7-9 and TRBJ2-7, with 12 bases matching TRBD2. Germline V gene lookup returns CDR1 SEHNR and CDR2 FQNEAQ (reference sequence). This CDR3 contains 15 residues. Trimming at V came to 3 bases and at J to 6 bases, leaving 6 bases not matched to a gene. The DNA for the CDR3 is TGTGCCAGCAGCTTCTGGACTAGCGGGAAGGGCGAGCAGTACTTC. Its translation: CASSFWTSGKGEQYF.

This clone was recorded only once. The chain uses TRBV6-6 and TRBJ1-2; 8 nucleotides line up with TRBD1. The trim removed 5 bases at V and 4 bases at J, leaving 12 bases unmatched. Germline values: CDR1 MNHNY, CDR2 SVGAGI (reference sequence). This CDR3 is 16 amino acids long. The CDR3 nucleotides read TGTGCCAGCAGTCGACAGGGGAAAAGCGAGAGCTATGGCTACACCTTC. Its translation: CASSRQGKSESYGYTF.

This clone was seen only once. The genes are TRBV5-5 and TRBJ1-2, with D uncertain. Germline CDR1 reads SGHKS; CDR2 reads YYEKEE (reference sequence). The CDR3 loop spans 13 amino acids. V was shortened by 0 bases and J by 4 bases, with 7 bases between the two germline ends. CDR3 nucleotides: TGTGCCAGCAGCTTGGCCCCAGGCTATGGCTACACCTTC. It translates to CASSLAPGYGYTF.

V is TRBV6-1 and J is TRBJ2-5; D is perhaps TRBD2 (6 bases). Germline-derived CDR1 and CDR2 are MNHNS and SASEGT. Trimming took off 3 bases at V and 5 bases at J, with 10 bases between the two ends. This CDR3 has 13 residues. The CDR3 loop reads CASSDMGRETQYF. In DNA form, the CDR3 reads TGTGCCAGCAGTGATATGGGGAGGGAGACCCAGTACTTC.

The genes are TRBV6-1 and TRBJ2-5, with D possibly being TRBD2 (6 bases). Trimming pared 2 bases from V and 4 bases from J, leaving 17 bases between. CDR1 MNHNS and CDR2 SASEGT come from the germline V gene. The CDR3 runs to 16 residues. In DNA, the CDR3 is TGTGCCAGCAGTGAACTGGTCCGGGCGGGGAGAGAGACCCAGTACTTC. It codes for CASSELVRAGRETQYF.

Sample share makes this clone large. The chain employs TRBV6-2 or TRBV6-3 and TRBJ1-2, with unresolved D. Germline CDR1 is MNHEY and CDR2 is SVGEGT. V gave up 7 bases and J gave up 0 bases, with 9 bases separating them. This CDR3 has 13 residues. CDR3 in amino acids: CASNPLANYGYTF. Written as DNA, the CDR3 is TGTGCCAGCAACCCTCTAGCTAACTATGGCTACACCTTC.

This sequence joins TRBV7-9 and TRBJ2-4; 8 bases line up with TRBD1. CDR1 is SEHNR and CDR2 is FQNEAQ in the germline V gene (reference sequence). The CDR3 contains 15 residues. V dropped 4 bases and J dropped 8; count of bases not matched to a gene: 10. The chain's CDR3 is CASSWEGQGAYIQYF. The DNA of the CDR3 is TGTGCCAGCAGCTGGGAAGGGCAGGGGGCATACATTCAGTACTTC.

The chain joins TRBV2 to TRBJ1-2; 9 nucleotides agree with TRBD1. Germline-derived CDR1 and CDR2 are SNHLY and FYNNEI. V lost 5 bases to trimming and J lost 3 bases; unmatched junction nucleotides: 1. The CDR3 runs 13 residues. The CDR3 protein is CASSRQGDYGYTF. The CDR3 DNA is TGTGCCAGCAGTCGACAGGGGGACTATGGCTACACCTTC. The complete variable domain, with remaining parts taken from reference TRBV2 and TRBJ1-2, reads EPEVTQTPSHQVTQMGQEVILRCVPISNHLYFYWYRQILGQKVEFLVSFYNNEISEKSEIFDDQFSVERPDGSNFTLKIRSTKLEDSAMYFCASSRQGDYGYTFGSGTRLTVV.